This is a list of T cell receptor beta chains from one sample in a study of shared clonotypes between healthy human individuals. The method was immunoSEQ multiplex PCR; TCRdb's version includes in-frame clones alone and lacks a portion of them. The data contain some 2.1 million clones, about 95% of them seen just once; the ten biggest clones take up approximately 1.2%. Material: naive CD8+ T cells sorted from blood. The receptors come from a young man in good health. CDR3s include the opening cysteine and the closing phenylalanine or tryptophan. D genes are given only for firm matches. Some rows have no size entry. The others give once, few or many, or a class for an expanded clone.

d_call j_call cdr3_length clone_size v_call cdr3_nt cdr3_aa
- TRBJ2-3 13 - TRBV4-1 TGCGCCAGCAGCCATGTTTGGTCCGATACGCAGTATTTT CASSHVWSDTQYF
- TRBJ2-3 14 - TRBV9 TGTGCCAGCAGCTACAGCATTAGCACAGATACGCAGTATTTT CASSYSISTDTQYF
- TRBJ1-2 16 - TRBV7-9 TGTGCCAGCACCAACTCCCGGGAGGGAAATTCTTATGGCTACACCTTC CASTNSREGNSYGYTF
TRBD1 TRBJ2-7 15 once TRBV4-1 TGCGCCAGCAGCCAAGAGATCACAGGGGGCGACGAGCAGTACTTC CASSQEITGGDEQYF
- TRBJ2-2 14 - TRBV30 TGTGCCTGGAGTGTACTCGACCCCGCCGGGGAGCTGTTTTTT CAWSVLDPAGELFF
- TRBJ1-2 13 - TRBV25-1 TGTGCCAGCAGTCTAGACGGTCCGGAGGCCTACACCTTC CASSLDGPEAYTF
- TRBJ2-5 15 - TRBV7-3 TGTGCCAGCAGCCCCTGGGCGGGGGCATTAGAGACCCAGTACTTC CASSPWAGALETQYF
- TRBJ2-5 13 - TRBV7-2 TGTGCCAGCAGTACTTGGGTCCAAGAGACCCAGTACTTC CASSTWVQETQYF
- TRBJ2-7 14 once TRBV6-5 TGTGCCAGCAGTCCCACCGGGTCTTTGAGGGAGCAGTACTTC CASSPTGSLREQYF
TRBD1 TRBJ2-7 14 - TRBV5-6 TGTGCCAGCAGCTCGGGACAGGCCCTATACGAGCAGTACTTC CASSSGQALYEQYF
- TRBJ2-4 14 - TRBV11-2 TGTGCCAGCAGCGGGGGGCAGGGAAGGGACATTCAGTACTTC CASSGGQGRDIQYF
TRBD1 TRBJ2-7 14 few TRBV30 TGTGCCTGGAGTCCGGGACAGGGGGCCTACGAGCAGTACTTC CAWSPGQGAYEQYF
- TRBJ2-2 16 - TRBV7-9 TGTGCCAGCAGCAATCCCGGGACCGGGAACACCGGGGAGCTGTTTTTT CASSNPGTGNTGELFF
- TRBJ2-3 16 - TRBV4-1 TGCGCCAGCAGTTTCAATGGGCTTACAGGGTCGGATACGCAGTATTTT CASSFNGLTGSDTQYF
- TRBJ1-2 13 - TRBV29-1 TGCAGCGCCGACGGGGACGGCATCTATGGCTACACCTTC CSADGDGIYGYTF
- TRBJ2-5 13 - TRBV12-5 TGTGCTAGTGGTCTAGGGAGCCAAGAGACCCAGTACTTC CASGLGSQETQYF
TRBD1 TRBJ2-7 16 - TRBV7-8 TGTGCCAGCAGCTTAGGTCGGGACAGGGGATCTTACGAGCAGTACTTC CASSLGRDRGSYEQYF
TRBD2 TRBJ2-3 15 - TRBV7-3 TGTGCCCGGACTAGCGGGGGATTTACGACAGATACGCAGTATTTT CARTSGGFTTDTQYF
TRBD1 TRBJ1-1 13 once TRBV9 TGTGCCAGCAGCGTCCACGGACAGGGAGAAGCTTTCTTT CASSVHGQGEAFF
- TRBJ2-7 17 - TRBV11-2 TGTGCCAGCAGCTTAGACCTTAGCGGAGTACTCCGCTACGAGCAGTACTTC CASSLDLSGVLRYEQYF